The next 17 T cell receptor beta chains were all read from a single sample in a study of beta chain features in type 1 diabetes. The isolated RNA, all of it, was reverse transcribed, so expressed TCRB transcripts were what got sequenced. Sequencing used immunoSEQ multiplex PCR; TCRdb keeps in-frame clones, though not all of them. The sample shows 400,000 to 500,000 clones, about 15% of them seen only once. Source material: naive CD4+ T cells from blood. These receptors were collected from a man aged 30-40 years in good health.

The J gene is TRBJ1-5, the V gene TRBV5-6; D remains ambiguous. In germline, CDR1 is SGHDT, CDR2 YYEEEE. The germline V and J ends were trimmed by 3 bases and 9 bases, with 10 bases remaining between them. This CDR3 spans 12 amino acids. DNA of the CDR3: TGTGCCAGCAGCTCCTACTTGCTGCCCCAGCATTTT. Its protein is CASSSYLLPQHF.

The chain uses TRBV4-1 and TRBJ2-4, with D perhaps matching TRBD1 (6 bases). There are 16 residues in the CDR3. Germline CDR1 reads MGHRA; CDR2 reads YSYEKL. The V and J ends lost 2 bases and 4 bases respectively, with 15 bases between them. For the CDR3, the DNA is TGCGCCAGCAGCCAAATTCAAACAGGGCCGAAAAACATTCAGTACTTC. Its protein is CASSQIQTGPKNIQYF.

The V and J genes are TRBV10-3 and TRBJ2-7; no definite D call. Trimming removed 0 bases from V and 3 bases from J, with 9 bases in between. The CDR3 length is 14 residues. Germline V gives CDR1 ENHRY, CDR2 SYGVKD. The CDR3 loop reads CAISESNSIYEQYV. The CDR3 DNA follows: TGTGCCATCAGTGAGTCGAATAGTATCTACGAGCAGTACGTC.

The V call is TRBV30, the J call TRBJ1-4; no reliable D call. From germline, CDR1 is GTSNPN and CDR2 SVGIG (reference sequence). V lost 2 bases and J lost 6, with 10 bases in between. The CDR3 totals 13 residues. CDR3 coding DNA: TGTGCCTGGAGTTTACGGGGATATGAAAAACTGTTTTTT. It codes for CAWSLRGYEKLFF.

The V gene is TRBV7-9, the J gene TRBJ2-7; the D call may be TRBD1 or TRBD2 (6 bases each). CDR1 is SEHNR, CDR2 FQNEAQ, per germline (reference sequence). This CDR3 spans 16 amino acids. V was trimmed by 5 bases and J by 1 base, leaving 18 bases between them. CDR3 coding DNA: TGTGCCAGCAGCCTATTTCTTTGGGGGGCTTCCTACGAGCAGTACTTC. Protein product: CASSLFLWGASYEQYF.

This clone was seen more than once but under ten times. The rearrangement uses TRBV7-6 and TRBJ2-3; D unclear. CDR3 size: 13 residues. The V end lost 4 bases, the J end lost 6 bases, and 11 bases lay between the germline ends. The germline V gene has CDR1 SGHVS and CDR2 FNYEAQ. CDR3 loop: CASSSGTSDTQYF. The CDR3, as DNA: TGTGCCAGCAGCTCAGGAACTTCGGATACGCAGTATTTT.

The chain links TRBV5-4 to TRBJ2-7; the D gene could be TRBD1 or TRBD2 (5 bases each). Looked up from germline, CDR1 is SGHNT and CDR2 is YYREEE (reference sequence). Trimming left V 1 base short and J 3 bases short, with 14 bases between. The CDR3 has 15 amino acids. CDR3 bases: TGTGCCAGCAGCTTGTCGGGACGGGCCCTCTACGAGCAGTACTTC. Its translation: CASSLSGRALYEQYF.

This clone was seen only a few times. At one end the junction does not follow the germline gene, possibly because of a read error. The chain carries TRBV10-3 and TRBJ2-1, with D uncertain. The CDR3 is made up of 14 amino acids. Germline V CDR1 and CDR2: ENHRY, SYGVKD. This CDR3 reads CAIRAEGSNNEQFF. CDR3 sequence (DNA): TGTGCCATCAGGGCCGAAGGCTCCAACAATGAGCAGTTCTTC.

This sequence joins TRBV7-2 and TRBJ1-5; TRBD1 aligns across 8 bases. Unmatched junction bases numbered 3, after V lost 5 bases and J lost 3 bases. Germline CDR1 is SGHTA and CDR2 is FQGNSA. This CDR3 spans 14 amino acids. CDR3 coding DNA: TGTGCCAGCAGCCTGGACAGGGACAATCAGCCCCAGCATTTT. It specifies CASSLDRDNQPQHF.

V gene TRBV7-9 combines with J gene TRBJ2-3, with 9 bases that match TRBD2. Trimming took 5 bases from V and 3 from J; bases not matched to a gene: 9. The CDR3 is made up of 16 amino acids. The germline V gene has CDR1 SEHNR and CDR2 FQNEAQ (reference sequence). The CDR3 nucleotides are TGTGCCAGCAGCCCCCGTGGTAGCGGGAGTACAGATACGCAGTATTTT. Translating gives CASSPRGSGSTDTQYF.

The rearrangement links TRBV5-1 to TRBJ2-3, with D possibly TRBD2 on 5 matching bases. V shed 2 bases and J shed 7 bases, with 5 bases lying between them. Per germline, CDR1 SGHRS and CDR2 YFSETQ. This CDR3 contains 11 residues. The CDR3, as DNA: TGCGCCAGCAGCTTCGGGAATACGCAGTATTTT. The encoded protein is CASSFGNTQYF.

The chain is built from TRBV11-2 and TRBJ2-5; a weak D match, TRBD1 (8 bases). Trimming removed 3 bases at V and 7 bases at J, with 12 bases between. Germline values: CDR1 SGHAT, CDR2 FQNNGV. CDR3 size: 13 residues. As DNA, the CDR3 is TGTGCCAGCAGCTTGGACAGGGAGGGGACCCAGTACTTC. Protein product: CASSLDREGTQYF.

The genes are TRBV19 and TRBJ2-7; D is perhaps TRBD1 (5 bases). The CDR3 sequence is 12 residues long. CDR1 and CDR2 from the germline V gene are LNHDA and SQIVND (reference sequence). With 4 bases removed from V and 4 bases from J, the gap between germline ends came to 8 bases. The CDR3 loop reads CASSTQGYEQYF. Here the CDR3 DNA reads TGTGCCAGTAGTACCCAGGGATACGAGCAGTACTTC.

This clone was counted between two and nine times. The rearrangement joins TRBV5-4 to TRBJ2-1, with 11 bases identical to TRBD2. This CDR3 contains 15 residues. Trimming took 2 bases from V and 8 from J; bases not matched to a gene: 6. The germline gives CDR1 SGHNT, CDR2 YYREEE (reference sequence). CDR3 nucleotides: TGTGCCAGCAGCTTTAGCGGGAGGGCCGCGGATGAGCAGTTCTTC. Protein sequence: CASSFSGRAADEQFF.

V usage is TRBV30 and J usage is TRBJ2-1, with 8 nucleotides matching TRBD1. Germline-derived CDR1 and CDR2 are GTSNPN and SVGIG (reference sequence). There are 16 residues in the CDR3. The ends lost 0 bases at V and 1 base at J; junction bases unmatched: 5. The CDR3 sequence: CAWSVPGTGSYNEQFF. In nucleotides, the CDR3 is TGTGCCTGGAGTGTACCCGGGACAGGTTCCTACAATGAGCAGTTCTTC.

This clone was seen a few times. This rearrangement joins TRBV10-3 to TRBJ1-2, with D maybe TRBD1 (5 bases). V was shortened by 7 bases and J by 7 bases, with 19 bases between the two germline ends. The germline gives CDR1 ENHRY, CDR2 SYGVKD. CDR3 length: 14 residues. In nucleotides, the CDR3 is TGTGCCATCAATCTTCCGACAGAGACTTCTGGCTACACCTTC. Protein product: CAINLPTETSGYTF.

This clone showed up just a few times. V usage is TRBV14 and J usage is TRBJ1-2, with D maybe TRBD1 (5 bases). This CDR3 is 13 amino acids long. Per germline, CDR1 SGHDN and CDR2 FVKESK. V was clipped by 2 bases and J by 4 bases, with 8 bases between them. The CDR3 bases are TGTGCCAGCAGCCAACGCCAGGGCTATGGCTACACCTTC. Its translation is CASSQRQGYGYTF.